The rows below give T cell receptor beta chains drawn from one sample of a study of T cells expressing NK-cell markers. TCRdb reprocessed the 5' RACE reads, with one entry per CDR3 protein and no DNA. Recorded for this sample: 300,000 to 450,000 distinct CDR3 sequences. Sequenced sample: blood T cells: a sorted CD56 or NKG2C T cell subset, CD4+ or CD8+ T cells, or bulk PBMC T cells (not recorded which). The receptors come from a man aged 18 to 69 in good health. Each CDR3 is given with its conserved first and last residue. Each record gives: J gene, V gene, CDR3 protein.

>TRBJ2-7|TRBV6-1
CASSDALGQFYEQYF
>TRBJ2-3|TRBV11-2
CASSRNRGRGDTQYF
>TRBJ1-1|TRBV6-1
CASNPNRGTEAFF
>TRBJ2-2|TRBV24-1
CATGTGNTGELFF
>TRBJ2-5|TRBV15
CATSRQGGETQYF
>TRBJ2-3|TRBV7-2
CASSLVRLAGPTDTQYF
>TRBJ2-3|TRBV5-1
CASSWDRPPGTQYF
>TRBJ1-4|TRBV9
CASSVGVTTNEKLFF
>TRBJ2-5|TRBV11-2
CASSSPLGTHSQETQYF
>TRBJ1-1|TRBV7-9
CASSLVGELATEAFF
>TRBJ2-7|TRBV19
CASSIIGLEGRFQAEQYF
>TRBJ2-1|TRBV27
CASSFRPPRGNEQFF
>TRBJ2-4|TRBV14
CASSQGARGNIQYF
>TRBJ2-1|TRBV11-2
CASSLSGVSYNEQFF
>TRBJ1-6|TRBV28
CASSLRVASPLHF
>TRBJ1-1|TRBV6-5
CASSHPSGANTEAFF
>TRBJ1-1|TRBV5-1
CASSWGGTGNTEAFF
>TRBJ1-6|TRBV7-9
CASSYRGSWGSPLHF
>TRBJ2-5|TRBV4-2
CASSQAAGATLGETQYF
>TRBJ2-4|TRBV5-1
CASSSARTGENIQYF
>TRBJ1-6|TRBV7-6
CASSPPSSPLHF
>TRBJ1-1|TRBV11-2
CASSRGGGDYTEAFF
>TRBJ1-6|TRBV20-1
CSARPQQGTYNSPLHF
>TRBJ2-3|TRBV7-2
CASSAGGGGTQYF
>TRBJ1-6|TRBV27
CASSSDSLPYNSPLHF
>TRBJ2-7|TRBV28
CASRWGSYEQYF
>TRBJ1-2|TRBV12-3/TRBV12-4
CASSLGGEGNYGYTF
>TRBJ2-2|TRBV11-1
CASSSGIRYLNTSNTGELFF
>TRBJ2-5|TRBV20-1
CSAITGTAQETQYF
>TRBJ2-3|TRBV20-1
CSARDQFTSGGYTDTQYF
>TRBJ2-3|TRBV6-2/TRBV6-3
CASSYRRGGTLTDTQYF
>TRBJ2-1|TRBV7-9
CASSQGGGREQFF
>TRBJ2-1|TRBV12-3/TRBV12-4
CASRTELGVNEQFF
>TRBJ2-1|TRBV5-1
CASSLSDRGSGNEQFF
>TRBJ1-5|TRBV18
CASSPYRDRGRQPQHF
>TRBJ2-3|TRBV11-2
CASLAGVSDTQYF